This paragraph reports one T cell receptor (beta chain). Its antigen is not yet known. It has no much larger one-base neighbor in the sample; base qualities were not kept. This specimen belongs to a study of shared clonotypes between healthy human individuals (dated by TCRdb to about 2020). General notes on the study: A few men and two women, aged 18 to 49 years, made up the cohort. To increase sequencing depth and limit assay-specific biases, TCR repertoire library preparation and sequencing were carried out by different laboratories using diverse techniques. For each donor, CD4 naive and CD4 memory were each given three plates, CD8 naive was given two plates, and CD8 memory was given one plate. The study deeply sequenced blood TCR repertoires of about 5 healthy adults to estimate repertoire size and the extent of clonotype sharing between individuals. Each donor's leukapheresis produced roughly between roughly 0.94 and 9.5 billion PBMCs. The paper's findings and limits, for the study overall: Across a few donors, about 4.5% of naive CD4, 3% to 3.5% of naive CD8, under 2.5% of memory CD4, and approximately 0.4% of memory CD8 clonotypes were shared. Sampling was restricted to blood, and TCR repertoires in tissues likely differ from the TCR repertoires found in blood. Pairwise subsampling indicated that sequencing depth was expected to affect the degree of clonotype sharing among donors. The small number of donors limited the genetic and exposure-history diversity represented. Estimated clonotype richness was generally larger for naive than for memory subsets. Even with the large sequencing depth, rarefaction of the sorted-subset datasets indicated that sequencing was incomplete. Compared with non-shared clonotypes, the clonotypes found in all four sorted-subset donors had higher generation probabilities.

TCR CDR3 regions were amplified from genomic DNA by multiplex PCR using the deep immunoSEQ assay. Extracted genomic DNA from each cell subset was distributed evenly across all wells of several immunoSEQ 96-well plates, and each plate was treated as a replicate. For sorted subsets, each replicate PCR was loaded with 200 to 250 ng genomic DNA, equivalent to 32,000 or so T cell genomes. Purified libraries were quantified with a Qubit 3.0 fluorometer, sized on a Bioanalyzer 2100, and re-quantified with the KAPA Library Quantification kit. A separate single-read 150-cycle Illumina NextSeq 550 flow cell was used to sequence each immunoSEQ 96-well plate. As for how the authors treated the data: Because the immunoSEQ output included only junctional sequences and no quality scores, the filtering could not be the same as the filtering used for full-length reads. Sequences were annotated with PyIR, a Python wrapper for IgBLAST v1.9, using IMGT germline references to assign V/J genes and CDR3. Reads were removed for weak V/J assignments (E-value above 1e-6), missing CDR3, stop codons, out-of-frame junctions, or ambiguous translated residues. V3J clonotypes were defined by identical inferred V gene, J gene, and CDR3 amino acid sequence. Percentage overlap between repertoires was calculated by dividing the number of shared unique clonotypes by the size of the smaller repertoire. Three approaches were used to assess repertoire richness: RTK rarefaction, the Chao1 estimator, and Recon v2.1 estimates of unobserved clonotypes. Generation probabilities were computed with OLGA for all TCRbeta clonotypes obtained by the gDNA method from several donors. In TCRdb, the immuneACCESS table is reduced to in-frame sequences with V and J assigned. These tables do not hold every clone; where another copy was compared, an unresolved V gene accounts for under half, and the others remain unexplained. That table gives V, J and clone size, and the DNA gave D and trimming. The sample table shows 2 million to 2.5 million clones, and approximately 93% are seen once. Clones ranked in the top ten supply about 0.38% of the sample.

A distance of 15 bases separates the germline ends of V and J, which lose 1 base and 3 bases respectively. From a lookup of the germline V gene, CDR1 and CDR2 are LGHNA and YSLEER. Taken from cysteine to phenylalanine, the CDR3 has 16 residues. Only CDR3 DNA is held: 48 bases, read in frame from base 1. The donors were healthy, HIV-negative adults who had no recently reported acute infections or vaccinations. Every donor was a Caucasian adult residing in Nashville, Tennessee, USA. CD4+ T cells were enriched by magnetic negative selection; naive cells were then positively selected on CD45RA, and the negative fraction formed the memory subset. Blood was collected by leukapheresis, and PBMCs were isolated by Ficoll-Histopaque density gradient centrifugation and then cryopreserved in liquid nitrogen vapor phase. Purity and quantity of every magnetically sorted T cell population were checked by analytical flow cytometry. From each sorted fraction, genomic DNA was isolated and quantified by UV absorbance on a Nanodrop 2000c.

The chain was built from TRBV4-3 and TRBJ1-2, with no reliable assignment of the D segment. The material sequenced was naive CD4+ T cells from PBMCs. In light of the paper, this sample's cell subset or site label describes: CD45RA+ positively selected. The sequence was obtained from a man between 18 and 29 years old in good health. Some clones in this sample may be carry-over from other donors' samples. Read as DNA, the sequence is TGCGCCAGCAGCCAAGTGTGGGCCGGATGGGACTATGGCTACACCTTC. Translated, this gives CASSQVWAGWDYGYTF.